The present T cell receptor beta chain was sequenced within a study of PD-1 blockade in classical Hodgkin lymphoma. The study's findings and limits: Exclusion covered patients beginning nivolumab under 1 year post-ASCT.

Trimming pared 5 bases from V and 3 bases from J, leaving 14 bases between. The CDR3 is made up of 14 amino acids. CDR1 and CDR2 from the germline V gene are LNHDA and SQIVND (reference sequence). Points on this clone: The target antigen is unknown.

TCRdb's table, derived via immunoSEQ multiplex PCR, lists solely in-frame clones and lacks some. The sample has about 27,000 clones; roughly 80% are singletons. Every patient was affected by relapse after autologous stem cell transplantation, while exposure to brentuximab vedotin was not uniform. The CD4+ T cells used were purified from thawed PBMCs through magnetic negative selection. The chain couples TRBV19 to TRBJ2-7; perhaps TRBD2 as D (6 bases). Sequencing used CD4+ T cells from blood, obtained at baseline. The receptor's source is a human donor with classical Hodgkin lymphoma. Here the CDR3 DNA reads TGTGCCAGTAGTGAGGGAGGCGGAGGCTACGAGCAGTACTTC. Translated: CASSEGGGGYEQYF.